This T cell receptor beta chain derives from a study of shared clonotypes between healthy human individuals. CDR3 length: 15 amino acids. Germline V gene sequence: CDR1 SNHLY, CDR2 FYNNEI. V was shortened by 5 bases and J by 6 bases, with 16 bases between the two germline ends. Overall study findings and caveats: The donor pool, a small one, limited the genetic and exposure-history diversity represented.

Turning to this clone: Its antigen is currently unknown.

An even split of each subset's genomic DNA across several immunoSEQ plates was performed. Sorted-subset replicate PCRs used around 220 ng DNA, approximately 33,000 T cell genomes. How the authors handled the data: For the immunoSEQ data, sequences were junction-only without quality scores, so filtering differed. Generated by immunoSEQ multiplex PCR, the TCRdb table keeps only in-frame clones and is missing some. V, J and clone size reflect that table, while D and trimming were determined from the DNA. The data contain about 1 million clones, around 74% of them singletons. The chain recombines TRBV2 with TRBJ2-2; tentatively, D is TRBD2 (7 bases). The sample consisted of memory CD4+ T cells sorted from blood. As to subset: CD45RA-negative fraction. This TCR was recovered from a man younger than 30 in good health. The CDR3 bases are TGTGCCAGCAGTCGAGTACAGGGAGGGGCCGGGGAGCTGTTTTTT. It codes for CASSRVQGGAGELFF.